Listed below are T cell receptor beta chains from one sample, sequenced in a study of T cell responses to AZD1222 COVID-19 vaccine. Some clones are missing from TCRdb's copy, which holds only in-frame ones; the method was immunoSEQ multiplex PCR. The data contain about 56,000 clones, approximately 89% of them singletons. The sequencing here drew on peripheral blood, taken on day 0 of AZD1222 vaccination. The receptors derive from an adult in good health. Each CDR3 is given with its conserved first and last residue. Fields, in order: clone size, V gene, J gene, CDR3 protein. Clone size, where shown, is once, few, many, or a class for clones that have expanded.

.	TRBV7-9	TRBJ1-5	CASSPGQGQNPQHF
.	TRBV6-4	TRBJ1-6	CASSRTGGNSPLHF
.	TRBV4-3	TRBJ1-2	CASSQGGRGIYGYTF
.	TRBV30	TRBJ1-2	CAWSRDRGFGGYTF
.	TRBV11-3	TRBJ1-3	CASSTGRTSGNTIYF
few	TRBV7-9	TRBJ1-2	CASRLTYGYTF
.	TRBV4-1	TRBJ1-4	CASSSGTGGFLGEKLFF
.	TRBV30	TRBJ1-6	CAWSADPGRNSPLHF
once	TRBV18	TRBJ1-3	CASSPTGASSGNTIYF
.	TRBV5-6	TRBJ1-4	CASSPGTTTNEKLFF
.	TRBV21-1	TRBJ2-7	CASSPGTDTYEQYF
.	TRBV29-1	TRBJ1-5	CSFRQGRDQPQHF
.	TRBV2	TRBJ1-2	CASSSGPRGGYTF
.	TRBV29-1	TRBJ2-1	CSSGDRGVNEQFF
.	TRBV30	TRBJ1-3	CAWRGRNTIYF
.	TRBV4-1	TRBJ1-2	CASSQAPQGLDYGYTF
.	TRBV10-2	TRBJ1-2	CASSEHRGKYGYTF
.	TRBV5-1	TRBJ2-7	CASSGGQVSYEQYF
.	TRBV9	TRBJ2-1	CASSAGTGTYNEQFF
.	TRBV6-5	TRBJ1-4	CASSYIRNEKLFF
.	TRBV9	TRBJ2-1	CASSVLDYRGEQFF
few	TRBV25-1	TRBJ2-7	CASSESGGASGTYEQYF
.	TRBV29-1	TRBJ2-7	CSVRLAGGSDEQYF
.	TRBV7-3	TRBJ2-6	CASSMDRARSGANVLTF
.	TRBV7-8	TRBJ1-2	CASSPRTAYGYTF
.	TRBV18	TRBJ2-7	CASSPSSYEQYF
.	TRBV4-3	TRBJ2-7	CASSQGRNNEQYF
once	TRBV20-1	TRBJ1-1	CSASETDEAFF
.	TRBV7-2	TRBJ2-1	CASSSGVAGVQFF
.	TRBV6-5	TRBJ1-2	CASSYTGPYGYTF
.	TRBV2	TRBJ1-2	CASSTGFHRGGYTF
.	TRBV6-4	TRBJ1-1	CASSSTGANTEAFF
.	TRBV4-3	TRBJ2-7	CASSQALTSGFYEQYF
few	TRBV11-2	TRBJ2-1	CASSSQRTSLYNEQFF
few	TRBV3-1/TRBV3-2	TRBJ2-1	CASSQASGMYNEQFF
.	TRBV6-5	TRBJ1-2	CASTLQGDGYGYTF
.	TRBV30	TRBJ2-2	CAWRGRTTWYTGELFF
.	TRBV7-9	TRBJ1-2	CASSLTGGPTYGYTF
.	TRBV5-1	TRBJ2-1	CASSLFRGGEYEQFF
once	TRBV9	TRBJ2-3	CASSVVSSGSADTQYF
.	TRBV19	TRBJ2-7	CASSIAGTGSYEQYF
.	TRBV7-9	TRBJ1-2	CASSMLQGFAYGYTF
.	TRBV30	TRBJ2-5	CAWSLAGWETQYF
.	TRBV4-2	TRBJ1-5	CASSQDRGNQPQHF
.	TRBV2	TRBJ1-1	CASSEDARLNTEAFF
.	TRBV9	TRBJ2-7	CASSVGSGTTYEQYF
.	TRBV5-6	TRBJ1-5	CASSLAGGGRPQHF
.	TRBV5-1	TRBJ2-3	CASSLDGQRAGAGNTQYF
.	TRBV5-6	TRBJ2-1	CASSLASWNEQFF
.	TRBV6-5	TRBJ2-7	CASSYMGGSSYEQYF
once	TRBV7-9	TRBJ1-1	CASSKGASGDTEAFF
.	TRBV6-4	TRBJ2-1	CASSYLAGVNEQFF